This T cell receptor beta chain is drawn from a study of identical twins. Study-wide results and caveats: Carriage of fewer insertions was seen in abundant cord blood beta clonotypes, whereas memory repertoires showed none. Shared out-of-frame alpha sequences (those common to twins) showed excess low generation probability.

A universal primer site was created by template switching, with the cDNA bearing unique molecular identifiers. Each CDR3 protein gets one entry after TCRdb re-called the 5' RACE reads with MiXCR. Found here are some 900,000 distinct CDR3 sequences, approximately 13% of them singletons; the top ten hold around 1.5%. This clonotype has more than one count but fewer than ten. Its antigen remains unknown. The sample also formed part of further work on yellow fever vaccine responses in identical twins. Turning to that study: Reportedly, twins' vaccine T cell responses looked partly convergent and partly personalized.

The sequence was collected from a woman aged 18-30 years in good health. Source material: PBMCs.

The CDR3 nucleotides read TGTGCCAGCAGGACGGGGGCGCTAGACAATGAGCAGTTCTTC. Translated: CASRTGALDNEQFF. The gene calls are TRBV12-3 or TRBV12-4 and TRBJ2-1; either TRBD1 or TRBD2 may supply D (6 bases each). V was cut by 6 bases and J by 5 bases, with 14 bases left in between. CDR3 length: 14 amino acids.